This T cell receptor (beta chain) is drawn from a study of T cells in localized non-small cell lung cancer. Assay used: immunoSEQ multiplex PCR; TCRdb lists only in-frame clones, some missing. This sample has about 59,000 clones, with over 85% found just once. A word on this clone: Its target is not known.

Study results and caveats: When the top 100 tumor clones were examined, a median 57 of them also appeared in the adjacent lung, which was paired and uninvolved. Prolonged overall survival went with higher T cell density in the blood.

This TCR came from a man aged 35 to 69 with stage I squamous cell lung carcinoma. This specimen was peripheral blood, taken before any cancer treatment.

In nucleotides, the CDR3 is TGTGCCAGCAGCCAAGCGGCAGATACGCAGTATTTT. Translation gives CASSQAADTQYF. The genes are TRBV7-2 and TRBJ2-3; TRBD2 is a possible D gene (5 bases). Germline V lookup: CDR1 SGHTA, CDR2 FQGNSA. Trimming removed 5 bases from V and 4 bases from J, with 7 bases in between. The CDR3 contains 12 residues.